Detailed here is one TCR beta chain. Its matching antigen is unknown. As defined, naive CD8 cells were CD45RO-negative and positively selected for CCR7, with terminally differentiated effector memory CD45RA+ cells excluded. CDR1 and CDR2 from the germline V gene are ENHRY and SYGVKD. The CDR3 is 13 residues long. V gave up 2 bases and J gave up 7 bases, with 8 bases separating them. The source of the sample is a study of shared clonotypes between healthy human individuals. Overall study context: The plates for each donor numbered three CD4 naive, three CD4 memory, two CD8 naive and one CD8 memory.

Findings and caveats of the study: In contrast to clonotypes shared by all four donors, non-shared clonotypes had lower generation probabilities. In general, naive subsets displayed greater estimated richness than memory subsets did.

Produced via immunoSEQ multiplex PCR; TCRdb's table is partial and in-frame only. The data show hundreds of thousands of clones, 80% to 95% seen once. The chain has TRBV10-3 and TRBJ2-2; D is unclear. This receptor was taken from a man under 40 in good health. Sequencing was done on a sample of naive CD8+ T cells sorted from blood. The CDR3 DNA sequence: TGTGCCATCAGTGAGATGGGAAGCGGGGAGCTGTTTTTT. Residues: CAISEMGSGELFF.